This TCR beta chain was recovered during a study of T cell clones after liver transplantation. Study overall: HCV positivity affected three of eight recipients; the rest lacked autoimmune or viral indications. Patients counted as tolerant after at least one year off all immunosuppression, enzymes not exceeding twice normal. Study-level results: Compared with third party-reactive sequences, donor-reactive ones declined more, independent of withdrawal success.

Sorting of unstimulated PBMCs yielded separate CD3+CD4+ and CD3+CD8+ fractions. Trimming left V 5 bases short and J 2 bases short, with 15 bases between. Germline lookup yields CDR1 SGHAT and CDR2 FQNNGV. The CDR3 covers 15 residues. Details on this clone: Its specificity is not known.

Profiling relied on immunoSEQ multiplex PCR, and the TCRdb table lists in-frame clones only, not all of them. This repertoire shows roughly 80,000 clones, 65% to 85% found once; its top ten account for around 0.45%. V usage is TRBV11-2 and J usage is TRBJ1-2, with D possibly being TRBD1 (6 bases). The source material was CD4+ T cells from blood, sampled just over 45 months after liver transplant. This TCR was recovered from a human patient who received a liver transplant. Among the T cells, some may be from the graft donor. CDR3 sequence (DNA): TGTGCCAGCAGCCAACAGGGAATTGGGAACTATGGCTACACCTTC. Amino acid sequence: CASSQQGIGNYGYTF. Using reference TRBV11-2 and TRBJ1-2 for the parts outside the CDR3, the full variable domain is EAGVAQSPRYKIIEKRQSVAFWCNPISGHATLYWYQQILGQGPKLLIQFQNNGVVDDSQLPKDRFSAERLKGVDSTLKIQPAKLEDSAVYLCASSQQGIGNYGYTFGSGTRLTVV.